These 2 T cell receptor beta chains were sequenced from one sample in a study of control samples from healthy donors and cancer patients. TCRdb's table, derived via immunoSEQ multiplex PCR, lists solely in-frame clones and lacks some. Among 95,000 to 100,000 clones listed, around 80% were seen once. The sample taken for sequencing was blood. These receptors all come from a man aged 60 to 75 in good health.

V is TRBV5-4 and J is TRBJ2-3; D ambiguous. Per the germline V gene, CDR1 is SGHNT and CDR2 is YYREEE (reference sequence). There are 12 residues in the CDR3. V lost 2 bases, J lost 0 bases, and 1 base lay in between. In nucleotides, the CDR3 is TGTGCCAGCAGCTTTAGCACAGATACGCAGTATTTT. Its translation: CASSFSTDTQYF.

This rearrangement joins TRBV4-1 to TRBJ2-1, with 7 bases that match TRBD2. V lost 0 bases, J lost 7 bases, and 9 bases stayed unmatched. The CDR3 covers 16 residues. The V gene's germline CDR1 is MGHRA and CDR2 YSYEKL. The DNA of the CDR3 is TGCGCCAGCAGCCAAGATCCGGGGGGATTAGGAAATGAGCAGTTCTTC. Translation: CASSQDPGGLGNEQFF.